This T cell receptor beta chain was captured by sequencing in a study of blood T cells in healthy people across ages (dated by TCRdb to between 2014 and 2017). Looking at the study overall: In model experiments, roughly one uniquely barcoded TCR beta cDNA molecule per two T cells was captured by template switching. Age-related changes in TCR beta repertoire diversity were measured in the study by deep sequencing normalized with unique cDNA molecular identifiers. To avoid experimental bias, donors of different ages were distributed randomly across sequencing lanes. Donors were grouped into four age groups: young (average roughly 15 years), middle-aged (over 35), aged (over 55) and long-lived (roughly 80). Using the same blood draw, the study looked at two additional independent replicas of 1 million unique cDNA reads for two donors, one aged 18 to 30 and the other aged 80 or older.

Details on this clonotype: The target of this receptor is not known. A much larger clone sits a single nucleotide away, making a read error possible.

Study-wide findings and limitations: Compared with the aged group, more naive CD4+ T cells, fewer expanded clones and increased TCR diversity were shown by the long-lived group, suggesting age selection. Estimates of total diversity from one million sequenced T cells were regarded as lower bounds and underestimates. Bulk unsorted PBMC profiling prevented conclusive comparison of naive and antigen-experienced compartments. The CMV infection status of donors was not known, potentially confounding age-related changes in expanded clonotypes. As age increased, observed TCR beta diversity per million T cells dropped in a roughly linear way, and a significant reduction was already evident by age about 40. A strong correlation was found between observed TCR beta diversity and the percentage of naive T cells measured by flow cytometry.

The CDR3 contains 16 residues, cysteine and phenylalanine counted. Solely the CDR3 DNA is kept, with 48 bases framed from the first base. V is clipped by 0 bases and J by 7 bases, and the sequence between their germline boundaries is 19 bases long. CDR1 and CDR2 were assigned from the germline V gene as MNHEY and SVGAGI. To prepare the library, 5' RACE was applied. Sequencing instrument: Illumina HiSeq 2500. A second roughly 6 to 12 cycle PCR used a sample-barcoded 5' primer and a J-beta primer mix. A unique molecular identifier was introduced onto each TCR beta cDNA molecule by a template-switch 5' adaptor carrying 12 random nucleotides. At least 2.5 million CDR3-containing paired-end reads were obtained from each sample. The Mint cDNA synthesis kit, primed by a TRBC-specific oligonucleotide, was used to synthesize first-strand cDNA from all RNA. Following uracil-DNA glycosylase treatment, all cDNA underwent a first 18-cycle PCR with the universal primers M1SS and BC2_uni_R. Under the source paper's analysis protocol: For normalization, 1 million high-quality reads, each with a distinct molecular identifier, were randomly selected from each sample. Reads with shared molecular identifiers were discarded instead of being binned into consensus sequences. MiTCR, set to a Q25 quality threshold and the strictest error-elimination algorithm, was used for CDR3 identification, clonotype clustering and error correction. A nonparametric unseen species model with Euler transformation was used to estimate lower-bound total TCR beta diversity. In-frame beta chains were kept once TCRdb had trimmed the public reads at Q25 with fastp and called clones with MiXCR. For every CDR3 protein sequence, its rows merge into one entry that carries the most common genes and DNA. V and J calls and clone size were set by TCRdb, not the authors. Within this sample are about 780,000 distinct CDR3 sequences, with about 47% of them counted one time only. The ten largest clonotypes hold 15% to 20% of the sample.

Donors were a few dozen systemically healthy Caucasian individuals from Russia aged about 6 to 100 years. Each donor gave about 9.7 milliliters of peripheral blood, drawn into EDTA-treated Vacutainer tubes. Ficoll-Paque density-gradient centrifugation was used to isolate PBMCs, with at least 6 million per sample. Trizol reagent was used to extract total RNA from the PBMCs, yielding at least 6 micrograms per sample. For every donor, flow cytometry on a PBMC aliquot measured the percentage of naive CD45RAhigh/CD27high T cells. The receptor comes from a man of 80 years or more in good health. The sequence joins TRBV6-5 to TRBJ2-7; the D segment might be TRBD1 or TRBD2, since each matches 5 bases. Sequencing was performed on blood. CDR3 loop: CASSYSGTRIYNEQYF. The bases are TGTGCCAGCAGTTACTCAGGGACCAGAATTTACAATGAGCAGTACTTC.